The present entry profiles one TCR beta chain with its context. Its target is not known. CD45RO negativity and positive selection for CCR7 defined naive CD8 cells, a population that excluded terminally differentiated effector memory CD45RA+ cells. The V gene's germline CDR1 is SQVTM and CDR2 ANQGSEA. There are 12 residues in the CDR3. V dropped 7 bases and J dropped 3 bases, with 13 bases sitting between them. The sample originates from a study of shared clonotypes between healthy human individuals. Whole-study results and caveats: A handful of donors had around 5.2% of their naive CD4 clonotypes in common. Naive subsets tended to show greater estimated richness than memory subsets.

The authors' processing: Without quality scores, immunoSEQ junctional reads could not be filtered like full-length reads. Sequencing was performed with immunoSEQ multiplex PCR; in TCRdb, only in-frame clones are kept and a portion is missing. D and trimming were read from the DNA, whereas the V and J calls and clone size are those reported in that table. The sample carries about 680,000 clones, around 90% recorded once. The chain uses TRBV29-1 and TRBJ2-7, with D unresolved. This TCR came from a man younger than 40 in good health. Sequenced input: naive CD8+ T cells sorted from blood. The CDR3 here is CSATTQYYEQYF. CDR3 DNA: TGCAGCGCCACGACTCAATACTACGAGCAGTACTTC.